Sequencing of this T cell receptor beta chain was carried out in a study of regulatory T cells in long-lasting Graves disease. Looking at the study overall: Graves' patients diagnosed newly had used antithyroid drugs under 3 months. General study results and limits: Persistent-disease Graves' patients showed less TCR diversity than new cases.

Trimming stripped 4 bases from V and 7 bases from J, with 15 bases between. This CDR3 region has 13 residues. Germline assignment: CDR1 SGHRS and CDR2 YFSETQ. This clonotype was seen ten or more times. Its specificity is unknown. The time point denotes: newly diagnosed GD, antithyroid drugs for less than 3 months. PBMC RNA was the source of the TCR library. American Thyroid Association guidelines served as the basis for diagnosing Graves' disease. Arm-PCR of CDR3 regions and iRepertoire HTBI primers were used to build TCR beta libraries. As handled by the study authors: Samples revealed 62 TRBV and 14 TRBJ segments. Each CDR3 protein is one row after TCRdb ran MiXCR on the multiplex PCR reads. The V and J calls reflect TCRdb's pipeline rather than the authors' work. The sample has 550,000 or so distinct CDR3 sequences, 9.5% to 15% seen once. These same data were also listed under a study on T cells in Graves' hyperthyroidism and ophthalmopathy.

V is TRBV5-1 and J is TRBJ2-7; possibly TRBD1 or TRBD2 for D (5 bases each). The receptor's source is a woman aged 25 to 39 with Graves disease. The sequenced sample was peripheral blood mononuclear cells (PBMCs), obtained at new diagnosis, from a patient treated with antithyroid drugs. For the CDR3, the DNA is TGCGCCAGCAGCCTCACGAGCGAGGGGGAGCAGTACTTC. This encodes CASSLTSEGEQYF.